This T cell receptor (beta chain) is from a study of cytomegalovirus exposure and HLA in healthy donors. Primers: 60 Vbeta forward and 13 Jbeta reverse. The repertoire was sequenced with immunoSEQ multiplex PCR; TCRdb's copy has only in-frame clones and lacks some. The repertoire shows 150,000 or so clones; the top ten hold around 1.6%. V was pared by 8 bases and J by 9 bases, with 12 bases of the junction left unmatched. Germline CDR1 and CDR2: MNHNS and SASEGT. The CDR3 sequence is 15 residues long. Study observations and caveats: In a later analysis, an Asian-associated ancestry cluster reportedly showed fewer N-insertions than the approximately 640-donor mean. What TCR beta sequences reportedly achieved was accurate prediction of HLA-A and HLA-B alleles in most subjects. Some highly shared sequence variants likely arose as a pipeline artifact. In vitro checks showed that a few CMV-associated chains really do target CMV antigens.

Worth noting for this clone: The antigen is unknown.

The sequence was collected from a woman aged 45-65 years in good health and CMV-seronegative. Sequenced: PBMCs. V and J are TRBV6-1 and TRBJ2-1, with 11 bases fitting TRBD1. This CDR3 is CASCPGTGGFAEQFF. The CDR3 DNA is TGTGCCAGCTGTCCCGGGACAGGGGGGTTCGCTGAGCAGTTCTTC.